This T cell receptor (beta chain) derives from a study of blood T cell repertoires in COVID-19. Libraries were prepared by immunoSEQ multiplex PCR; TCRdb keeps only in-frame clonotypes and omits some of them. The sample contains tens of thousands of clones, less than 90% of which appear only once. About this clone itself: An end of the junction differs from the germline gene, which may be a read error.

Germline CDR1 is SGHNT and CDR2 is YYREEE (reference sequence). The CDR3 consists of 14 residues. Sequencing input: peripheral blood. This TCR derives from a man in his forties or fifties with acute or convalescent COVID-19. This chain joins TRBV5-4 and TRBJ2-7; weak D call: TRBD2 (7 bases). The CDR3 is CASSPRGGSHEQYF. The CDR3 DNA sequence: TGTGCCAGCTCGCCGAGGGGGGGCTCCCACGAGCAGTACTTC.